A single TCR beta chain is shown here with its context. The antigen remains unidentified. There are 14 residues in the CDR3. Trimming at V came to 2 bases and at J to 4 bases, leaving 3 bases not matched to a gene. CDR1 and CDR2 from the germline V gene are SGHDT and YYEEEE. Naive CD8 cells comprised CD45RO-negative, CCR7-positively selected cells, excluding terminally differentiated effector memory CD45RA+ cells. All donors were healthy HIV-negative adults lacking recent acute infections or vaccinations. Only Caucasian adults living in Nashville, Tennessee made up the donor group. Sequencing used immunoSEQ multiplex PCR; TCRdb keeps in-frame clones, though not all of them. Here the sample spans roughly 590,000 clones, around 95% being singletons. The data are from a study of shared clonotypes between healthy human individuals. Study-wide points: Clonotypes which were not shared had lower generation probabilities than clonotypes that all four donors shared. The sampled material consisted only of blood, and tissue repertoires are likely to differ.

This chain joins TRBV5-6 and TRBJ1-2; TRBD1 matches at 9 bases. Material: naive CD8+ T cells sorted from blood. This TCR was recovered from a woman in her 30s in good health. CDR3 sequence reads: CASSLEQGAYGYTF. The CDR3 nucleotides are TGTGCCAGCAGCTTAGAACAGGGGGCCTATGGCTACACCTTC.